Listed below are T cell receptor beta chains from one sample, sequenced in a study of T cells in Graves' hyperthyroidism and ophthalmopathy. MiXCR, applied by TCRdb to the multiplex PCR reads, yields one record per CDR3 protein. The sample lists 550,000 to 700,000 distinct CDR3 sequences, around 15% occurring once. The source material was blood. Receptors were obtained from a middle-aged woman with Graves' ophthalmopathy. The CDR3 runs from the conserved cysteine through the conserved F or W.

j_gene: TRBJ2-7; v_gene: TRBV12-3/TRBV12-4; len: 16; CDR3aa: CASSKRGGTSGYEQYF
j_gene: TRBJ1-3; v_gene: TRBV5-1; len: 14; CDR3aa: CASNEGSSGNTIYF
j_gene: TRBJ2-7; v_gene: TRBV6-1; len: 14; CDR3aa: CASRQTGSSYEQYF
j_gene: TRBJ1-1; v_gene: TRBV7-2; len: 14; CDR3aa: CASSSRDTLKTAFF
j_gene: TRBJ2-7; v_gene: TRBV7-8; len: 12; CDR3aa: CASSLGFREQYF
j_gene: TRBJ2-7; v_gene: TRBV28; len: 13; CDR3aa: CASSLTEKYEQYF
j_gene: TRBJ2-2; v_gene: TRBV14; len: 13; CDR3aa: CASSPIVGGELFF
j_gene: TRBJ2-2; v_gene: TRBV5-1; len: 13; CDR3aa: CATSQGTTGELFF
j_gene: TRBJ2-7; v_gene: TRBV29-1; len: 14; CDR3aa: CSVGEPGFPYEQYF
j_gene: TRBJ1-1; v_gene: TRBV5-1; len: 14; CDR3aa: CASSAGDRNTEAFF
j_gene: TRBJ1-3; v_gene: TRBV6-1; len: 16; CDR3aa: CASSPAGTSSGNTIYF
j_gene: TRBJ2-5; v_gene: TRBV6-2/TRBV6-3; len: 13; CDR3aa: CASRASAEETQYF
j_gene: TRBJ2-7; v_gene: TRBV12-3/TRBV12-4; len: 15; CDR3aa: CASSLAGSGYYEQYF
j_gene: TRBJ2-7; v_gene: TRBV12-3/TRBV12-4; len: 16; CDR3aa: CGSSYSLGAPVGEQYF
j_gene: TRBJ1-2; v_gene: TRBV20-1; len: 13; CDR3aa: CSARDIQGIGYTF
j_gene: TRBJ1-2; v_gene: TRBV2; len: 11; CDR3aa: CASSERRGYTF
j_gene: TRBJ2-7; v_gene: TRBV19; len: 15; CDR3aa: CASSIRSSYSYEQYF
j_gene: TRBJ2-2; v_gene: TRBV6-2/TRBV6-3; len: 17; CDR3aa: CASSYPYRTENTGELFF
j_gene: TRBJ2-7; v_gene: TRBV29-1; len: 13; CDR3aa: CSVPRDRAGEQYF
j_gene: TRBJ1-1; v_gene: TRBV7-2; len: 13; CDR3aa: CASGVQPNTEAFF
j_gene: TRBJ2-7; v_gene: TRBV30; len: 11; CDR3aa: CAWSAYYEQYF
j_gene: TRBJ2-7; v_gene: TRBV29-1; len: 14; CDR3aa: CSVPSGTGSYEQYF
j_gene: TRBJ2-5; v_gene: TRBV19; len: 14; CDR3aa: CASRSSHAAETQCF
j_gene: TRBJ2-5; v_gene: TRBV7-2; len: 14; CDR3aa: CASSLMQGKETQYF